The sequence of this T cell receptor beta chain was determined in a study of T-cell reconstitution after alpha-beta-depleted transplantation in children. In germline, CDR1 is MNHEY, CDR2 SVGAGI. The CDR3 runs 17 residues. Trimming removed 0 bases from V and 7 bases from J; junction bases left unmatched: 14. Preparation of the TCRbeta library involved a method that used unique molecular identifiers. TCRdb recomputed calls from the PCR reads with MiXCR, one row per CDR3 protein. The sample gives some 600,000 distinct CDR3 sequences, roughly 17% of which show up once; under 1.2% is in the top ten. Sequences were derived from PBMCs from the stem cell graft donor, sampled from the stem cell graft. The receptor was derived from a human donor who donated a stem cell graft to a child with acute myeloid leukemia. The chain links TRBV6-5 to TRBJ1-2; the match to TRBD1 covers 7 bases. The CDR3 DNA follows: TGTGCCAGCAGTTACTCGAGACCAGACAGGGCGGGCGCTGGCTACACCTTC. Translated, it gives CASSYSRPDRAGAGYTF.